The entry below gives a single T cell receptor beta chain sequence along with its context. Its antigen is as yet unknown. This entry comes from a study of T cells in Graves' hyperthyroidism and ophthalmopathy. The study's findings and limits: Blood held most thyroid clonotypes expanded above 0.001 frequency.

Germline CDR1 is DFQATT and CDR2 is SNEGSKA (reference sequence). This CDR3 has 14 amino acids. V gave up 3 bases and J gave up 2 bases; unmatched junction bases: 4. TCR beta CDR3 region amplification was performed from RNA transcripts. The HTBI set primed first-round TCR CDR3 RT-PCR. TCRdb recomputed calls from the multiplex PCR reads with MiXCR, one row per CDR3 protein. The sample consists of fewer than 750,000 distinct CDR3 sequences, approximately 14% of them appearing once. This clonotype was sampled from a woman in her fifties or sixties with Graves' ophthalmopathy. The V gene is TRBV20-1, the J gene TRBJ2-1; 7 bases fit TRBD2. The specimen sequenced was blood. The CDR3 protein is CSASKGGAYNEQFF. Written as DNA, the CDR3 is TGCAGTGCTAGTAAGGGAGGGGCCTACAATGAGCAGTTCTTC.